This entry describes one T cell receptor beta chain. Its matching antigen is unknown. This record comes from a study of T-cell reconstitution after alpha-beta-depleted transplantation in children. Whole-study results and caveats: The main origin of T-cell counts and diversity one year after transplant was newly produced T cells. Where alpha-beta T cells came from about two months after transplant was reportedly several hundred expanded graft clones. In some patients, recipient T cells and intrathymic progenitors surviving conditioning explained high day-60 diversity.

Germline-derived CDR1 and CDR2 are MGHRA and YSYEKL. This CDR3 spans 14 amino acids. Germline trimming cut 3 bases from V and 9 bases from J; bases unmatched to any gene: 6. The TCRbeta library was prepared with unique molecular identifiers. TCRdb used MiXCR to reprocess the PCR reads, holding one entry per CDR3 protein. The table has about 980,000 distinct CDR3 sequences, around 30% seen once; the top ten hold 28%. Here the sequenced sample was PBMCs, mostly from graft donor cells, taken 360 days after TCRalphabeta/CD19-depleted stem cell transplant. The genes are TRBV4-1 and TRBJ2-2; 8 nucleotides align to TRBD1. The receptor comes from a boy younger than two who had a stem cell transplant for SCID, so the T cells may come from the graft donor. CDR3 loop: CASSHRTGTRELFF. The CDR3 DNA reads as TGCGCCAGCAGCCACCGGACAGGGACGCGGGAGCTGTTTTTT.